The clone carrying this T cell receptor (beta chain) was observed a few times. The data are from a study of blood T cell repertoires in COVID-19. Whole-study context: The cDNA or gDNA used as material had been derived from T cells, B-cell-depleted T cells, or PBMCs.

Original processing methods: Using reference gene primer amplification, nucleated cell counts were estimated. The protocol was immunoSEQ multiplex PCR, while the TCRdb copy is restricted to in-frame clones and leaves out a portion. V, J and clone size were drawn from that table, and D and trimming were deduced from the DNA. The table includes 220,000 or so clones, about four fifths detected once. Looked up from germline, CDR1 is MNHEY and CDR2 is SMNVEV (reference sequence). The V gene lost 6 bases and the J gene lost 2 bases, with 23 bases spanning the gap. The CDR3 spans 18 residues. The cohort comprised adults aged roughly 18 to 95 years residing in under 30 US areas. Recovered participants had two consecutive negative NP/OP PCR tests, healthcare professional clearance, or symptom resolution.

V gene TRBV27 combines with J gene TRBJ1-5; a possible D gene is TRBD1 (6 bases). The source material was PBMCs or T cells enriched from blood (not recorded which). The sequence derives from a middle-aged woman who had recovered from COVID-19. The CDR3 bases are TGTGCCAGCAGCAATACGGCGGGGGGGCAAGAAGGCAATCAGCCCCAGCATTTT. Amino acid sequence: CASSNTAGGQEGNQPQHF.